The next 14 T cell receptor delta chains were all read from a single sample in a study of γδ T cells in repeated Plasmodium falciparum infection. Bulk repertoires came from Vgamma9/Vdelta2+ or Vdelta2-negative gammadelta T cells flow-sorted from PBMC. TCRdb re-identified clones in the multiplex PCR reads via CATT. The profile covers about 93,000 delta-chain clones, with 0.75% to 1% appearing a single time and approximately 9.6% taken by the ten largest. Input material: gamma-delta T cells from blood. The receptors come from a pool of human donors (malaria-infected and uninfected, not separated).

About this clone itself: This DNA's translation differs at residue 8 from TCRdb's protein, which comes from a much larger clone; a read error is likely, and the protein shown is translated from the DNA. V gene TRDV2 combines with J gene TRDJ1; D may match TRDD2 or TRDD3 (6 bases each). Assignment of the J gene here rests on matching the DNA to germline, because TCRdb gives none. V was cut by 0 bases and J by 8 bases, with 30 bases left in between. The V gene's germline CDR1 is GEAIGNYY and CDR2 EKD. The CDR3 sequence is 19 residues long. CDR3 amino acids: CACDTVLVDTINTFPKLIF. CDR3 DNA sequence: TGTGCCTGTGACACCGTACTGGTGGATACTATCAATACCTTCCCCAAACTCATCTTT.

This clone appeared a few times. TCRdb pairs this DNA with a much larger clone's protein that differs at residue 12, likely a read error; the protein shown was translated from the DNA. The chain links TRDV1 to TRDJ1; 10 bases align to TRDD3. The J gene is absent in TCRdb and was assigned here via DNA matching to germline. The junction had 8 bases not matched to a gene; V was cut back by 0 bases and J by 1 base. This CDR3 contains 18 residues. From germline, CDR1 is TSWWSYY and CDR2 QGS. For the CDR3, the DNA is TGTGCTCTTGGGGAACTCTCGGGGGATACGCCCTGCACCGATAAACTCATCTTT. This sequence encodes CALGELSGDTPCTDKLIF.

This clone was counted many times. The chain recombines TRDV1 with TRDJ1; tentatively, D is TRDD3 (5 bases). Trimming removed 5 bases at V and 0 bases at J, with 10 bases between. Looked up from germline, CDR1 is TSWWSYY and CDR2 is QGS. CDR3 length equals 14 residues. The CDR3 spells CALGFGGDTDKLIF. The CDR3 DNA reads as TGTGCTCTTGGGTTCGGGGGGGACACCGATAAACTCATCTTT.

This clone occurred many times. A far more abundant clone sits one base away, making this likely a read error. The sample holds other DNA sequences that translate to the same CDR3. This rearrangement joins TRDV1 to TRDJ1; the D gene is possibly TRDD3 (6 bases). Per germline, CDR1 TSWWSYY and CDR2 QGS. The CDR3 totals 20 residues. Deletions cut 11 bases from V and 0 bases from J, with 34 bases between. CDR3 nucleotides: TGTGCTTTAGGGGGCTCGACTTTCCCCGTACTGTTGGGGGACACCGATAAACTCATCTTT. It codes for CALGGSTFPVLLGDTDKLIF.

About this clone: Translating this DNA gives a protein that differs at residue 5 from the TCRdb one, which belongs to a much larger clone; a read error is likely, and the protein shown is this translation. V usage is TRDV2 and J usage is TRDJ1, with 7 bases identical to TRDD3. No J gene was available from TCRdb, and it was assigned here by a germline match of the DNA. In germline, CDR1 is GEAIGNYY, CDR2 EKD. This CDR3 region has 20 residues. After removal of 3 bases from V and 0 bases from J, the junction contained 21 bases not matched to a gene. CDR3 in amino acids: CACDAGLLGATVLYTDKLIF. The CDR3 DNA reads as TGTGCCTGTGACGCCGGGTTGCTGGGGGCCACTGTGCTGTACACCGATAAACTCATCTTT.

This clone has a count of ten or more. TCRdb shows a much larger clone's protein in place of this DNA's translation, and the two differ at residue 17, likely through a read error; the protein shown is translated from the DNA. This chain joins TRDV2 and TRDJ1; the match to TRDD3 covers 9 bases. The V gene end was trimmed by 3 bases and the J gene end by 3 bases; junction bases not matched to a gene: 28. Germline V gene sequence: CDR1 GEAIGNYY, CDR2 EKD. This CDR3 is built from 22 residues. The CDR3 DNA reads TGTGCCTGTGACGAAATTACAACACTGACTGGGGGACCCTTATCGTACGCCGATAAACTCATCTTT. Amino acid sequence: CACDEITTLTGGPLSYADKLIF.

As regards this clone: The TCRdb record carries a much larger clone's protein, which differs from this DNA's translation at residue 3; a read error is the likely cause, and the protein listed here is the DNA translation. The chain combines TRDV2 with TRDJ1, with 11 bases fitting TRDD3. TCRdb supplies no J gene; here it was assigned by aligning the nucleotide sequence to germline. J was trimmed by 2 bases and V by 9 bases; bases with no gene match: 31. The CDR3 totals 22 residues. Germline V gene lookup returns CDR1 GEAIGNYY and CDR2 EKD. In DNA form, the CDR3 reads TGTGCCAGTTGGCATCCTACGTCTTCTAGGTCTACTGGGGGATATTTTACCGATAAACTCATCTTT. Protein: CASWHPTSSRSTGGYFTDKLIF.

This clone has ten or more counts. This DNA translates differently at residue 10 from the TCRdb protein, which is that of a much larger clone; a read error is likely, and the protein shown is the DNA's own translation. The chain employs TRDV1 and TRDJ1; no clear D. This CDR3 comprises 17 residues. V was cut by 2 bases and J by 6 bases, with 22 bases left in between. Germline loops: CDR1 TSWWSYY, CDR2 QGS. In DNA, the CDR3 is TGTGCTCTTGGGGAAATTACGGCCTTTATTGTATTGTATAAACTCATCTTT. It yields the protein CALGEITAFIVLYKLIF.

This clone was seen a few times. This sequence is one base from a far larger clone and is likely a read error. Different DNA sequences within this sample yield the same CDR3. The chain recombines TRDV1 with TRDJ1, with D perhaps matching TRDD3 (8 bases). No J gene was available from TCRdb, and it was assigned here by a germline match of the DNA. The V end was cut by 5 bases, the J end by 4 bases, with 26 bases between. The CDR3 runs to 18 residues. CDR1 TSWWSYY and CDR2 QGS come from the germline V gene. The CDR3 nucleotides read TGTGCTCTTGGGAAGGCCTTCCTCCGTACTGGGGGGTTCGATAAACTCATCTTT. Its translation is CALGKAFLRTGGFDKLIF.

This clone was observed a handful of times. TCRdb's entry gives the protein of a much larger clone, which mismatches this DNA's translation at residue 8, likely from a read error; the protein reported here is translated from the DNA. This chain uses TRDV2 with TRDJ1; TRDD3 is a possible D gene (6 bases). Since TCRdb gives no J gene, matching the DNA to germline was used here to assign it. The V gene lost 0 bases and the J gene lost 3 bases, with 16 bases spanning the gap. Germline lookup yields CDR1 GEAIGNYY and CDR2 EKD. The CDR3 runs 16 residues. The CDR3 protein is CACDTVGGTEPDKLIF. In nucleotides, the CDR3 is TGTGCCTGTGACACCGTGGGGGGTACGGAGCCCGATAAACTCATCTTT.

This clone came up a few times. The protein in TCRdb stems from a much larger clone and differs at residue 6 from this DNA's translation, likely a read error; here the protein is translated from the DNA. CDR3 residues: CACDTVVLGDTTDKLIF. CDR3 nucleotide sequence: TGTGCCTGTGACACCGTAGTACTGGGGGATACCACCGATAAACTCATCTTT. The chain joins TRDV2 to TRDJ1, with TRDD3 matching 12 bases. Germline values: CDR1 GEAIGNYY, CDR2 EKD. CDR3 length: 17 amino acids. V trimming: 0 bases; J trimming: 1 base; junction bases outside the gene matches: 5.

This clone showed up just a few times. The protein given by TCRdb reflects a much larger clone and differs at residue 5 from this DNA's translation, likely from a read error; the protein shown is the DNA's translation. The V gene corresponds to TRDV2; no J gene was called; the D segment call TRDD3 is taken from the table without a DNA check. Germline-derived CDR1 and CDR2 are GEAIGNYY and EKD. The CDR3 sequence is 18 residues long. CDR3: CACDPVGDTLRGAIRLIF. The CDR3 nucleotides read TGTGCCTGTGACCCCGTTGGGGATACCCTACGCGGGGCGATAAGGCTCATCTTT.

This clone was detected a few times. The protein in TCRdb stems from a much larger clone and differs at residue 5 from this DNA's translation, likely a read error; here the protein is translated from the DNA. The chain has TRDV1 and TRDJ1; 8 nucleotides agree with TRDD3. The J gene was not available in TCRdb and was assigned here by matching the DNA to germline segments. Germline loops: CDR1 TSWWSYY, CDR2 QGS. This CDR3 has 22 amino acids. The junction had 28 bases not matched to a gene; V was cut back by 4 bases and J by 3 bases. The DNA for the CDR3 is TGTGCTCTTGGGGGGCCCAATACAGCTCGGATACTGGGGGTCCTCCTGCCCGATAAACTCATCTTT. Protein: CALGGPNTARILGVLLPDKLIF.

This clone showed up just a few times. This sequence is one base from a far larger clone and is likely a read error. Other nucleotide sequences in the sample specify the same CDR3. The chain links TRDV1 to TRDJ3, with 11 bases that match TRDD3. V lost 4 bases to trimming and J lost 0 bases; unmatched junction nucleotides: 20. CDR1 is TSWWSYY, CDR2 QGS, per germline. The CDR3 sequence is 24 residues long. DNA of the CDR3: TGTGCTCTTGGGGCCCCTGCGTCCCCCTGGGGGATACCGCCAAGCTCCTGGGACACCCGACAGATGTTTTTC. This gives the protein CALGAPASPWGIPPSSWDTRQMFF.